This T cell receptor beta chain was documented in a study of cytomegalovirus exposure and HLA in healthy donors. Clones were sequenced by immunoSEQ multiplex PCR, and TCRdb holds only the in-frame ones, with some missing. This sample has about 170,000 clones, with about 90% found just once. This CDR3 is built from 14 residues. Trimming removed 0 bases from V and 2 bases from J, with 8 bases in between. Germline lookup yields CDR1 MGHRA and CDR2 YSYEKL. The sequenced sample consisted of PBMCs. This TCR came from a woman in her twenties or thirties in good health and CMV-seronegative. The rearrangement uses TRBV4-1 and TRBJ2-7; D gene ambiguous. The CDR3 protein is CASSQERRTYEQYF. DNA for the CDR3: TGCGCCAGCAGCCAAGAACGCAGAACCTACGAGCAGTACTTC.